This T cell receptor beta chain came from a study of T-cell memory formation after mild COVID-19 (dated by TCRdb to the early 2020s). General notes on the study: Most TCR sequence clusters were specific to one of the two donors. Longitudinal TCRalpha and TCRbeta repertoire sequencing tracked T-cell clones expanding and contracting after mild COVID-19 in a couple of donors. The cohort was made up of two young adult volunteers, one female and one male, who were previously healthy. What the study reported, not specific to this receptor: Contracting CD4+ clones were found mainly in CM and EM memory subsets, while CD8+ clones were enriched in EMRA. Clones contracting from day 15 to 85 had balanced CD4/CD8 phenotypes, while a second wave expanding from day 15 to 37 was biased towards CD4+. The study covered only a couple of mild cases, and larger cohorts including severe cases with pre-infection samples were considered necessary. SARS-CoV-2 specificity was not confirmed for the second-wave clones peaking on day 37. The detection of some responding clones in pre-infection memory suggests that pre-existing cross-reactive memory T cells joined the SARS-CoV-2 response.

In the case of this clonotype: This receptor's antigen is unknown. Base qualities were left out, and no much larger clone turns up one base away.

PBMCs were isolated by Ficoll-Paque density gradient centrifugation. This sample was sequenced with an Illumina NovaSeq 6000. Using 5'RACE with constant-segment primers, TCRalpha and TCRbeta cDNA libraries were constructed, with sample barcodes and unique molecular identifiers added in the process. Trizol reagent was used to extract RNA from every sample. Libraries were amplified in two PCR steps, with a second sample barcode and Illumina TruSeq adapters added in the second step. Sequencing of the libraries was done on an Illumina NovaSeq, producing 2 x 150 bp paired-end reads. In the source study's methods: Demultiplexing of reads and collapsing into UMI-guided consensus sequences were performed with migec v1.2.7. Using mixcr v2.1.11, UMI consensuses were aligned to TRA and TRB V and J templates and then assembled into clonotypes. Expanded or contracted clonotypes were those called significant by both edgeR and NoisET, with noise models trained on biological replicates. For edgeR calls, the thresholds were a false discovery rate-adjusted p below 0.01 and a log2 fold-change of 1. PCA with hierarchical clustering of max-normalized trajectories of the 1000 most abundant clonotypes was used as exploratory dynamics analysis. Separately sequenced CD4+ and CD8+ repertoires were used to assign a CD4 or CD8 phenotype to each responding clone. TCRdb handled the public reads itself, with Q25 trimming in fastp and clone calling in MiXCR, and kept productive beta chains. Each record represents a unique CDR3 protein, reported with the most common genes and DNA among its rows. The V and J calls follow TCRdb's processing rather than the paper's. In this sample the table shows 300,000 to 350,000 distinct CDR3 sequences, 19% of which occur a single time. Jointly, the top ten make up 20% to 25% of the sample.

This TCR was recovered from a man between 18 and 35 years old who had mild COVID-19 (a few samples of this study predate the infection). The sample titles of this study are shuffled in the database, so cell type and time point are left out; the donor was told from shared clones. Sequenced sample: PBMCs or a T cell subset sorted from them (not recorded which).

The DNA sequence reads TGTGCCAGCAGCGTAGACTCAAAAGAGACCCAGTACTTC. Protein translation: CASSVDSKETQYF. The sequence links TRBV9 to TRBJ2-5; no D gene call is confident. Including the terminal cysteine and phenylalanine, the CDR3 comprises 13 residues. Just CDR3 DNA is preserved here, 39 bases in frame from base 1. Trimming costs V 0 bases and J 3 bases, and their ends lie 6 bases apart. CDR1 SGDLS and CDR2 YYNGEE were looked up in the germline V gene.